The 22 T cell receptor beta chains listed next were all sequenced from one sample in a study of T cell responses to AZD1222 COVID-19 vaccine. The method was immunoSEQ multiplex PCR; TCRdb's version includes in-frame clones alone and lacks a portion of them. The sample has some 140,000 clones, approximately 90% seen once. Sequenced here: peripheral blood, sampled on day 0 of AZD1222 vaccination. These receptors were collected from an adult in good health.

V gene TRBV4-2 combines with J gene TRBJ1-3, with a possible D match to TRBD1 (5 bases). The CDR3 totals 17 residues. CDR1 and CDR2 (germline): LGHNA, YNFKEQ. Trimming left V 0 bases short and J 4 bases short, with 16 bases between. As DNA, the CDR3 is TGTGCCAGCAGCCAAGAAGGTACGCGGGGGAAAGGAAACACCATATATTTT. Protein: CASSQEGTRGKGNTIYF.

In its sample, this clone was seen a few times. This chain links TRBV6-5 with TRBJ1-6; unclear D gene. The V end was cut by 7 bases, the J end by 9 bases, with 10 bases between. The CDR3 contains 12 residues. CDR1 is MNHEY, CDR2 SVGAGI, per germline. The CDR3 DNA reads TGTGCCAGCAACATCGCGGGTTCACCCCTCCACTTT. Translated: CASNIAGSPLHF.

This chain uses TRBV7-9 with TRBJ1-1; a possible D gene is TRBD1 (5 bases). Trimming took off 2 bases at V and 4 bases at J, with 11 bases between the two ends. Germline lookup yields CDR1 SEHNR and CDR2 FQNEAQ (reference sequence). CDR3 length: 14 residues. CDR3 nucleotide sequence: TGTGCCAGCAGCTTACTTCGGGGCGGCACTGAAGCTTTCTTT. The encoded protein is CASSLLRGGTEAFF.

The chain couples TRBV18 to TRBJ2-7, with 7 bases that match TRBD1. V was pared by 3 bases and J by 2 bases, with 4 bases of the junction left unmatched. CDR3 length: 14 amino acids. Germline V gene sequence: CDR1 KGHSH, CDR2 LQKENI. CDR3 in DNA: TGTGCCAGCTCACCGGGACAGAGGGCCTACGAGCAGTACTTC. Amino acids: CASSPGQRAYEQYF.

The chain carries TRBV3-1 (or the pseudogene TRBV3-2) and TRBJ2-5; no firm D call. The V gene's germline CDR1 is LGHDT and CDR2 YNNKEL (reference sequence). The V and J ends lost 3 bases and 6 bases respectively, with 8 bases between them. This CDR3 contains 12 residues. Here the CDR3 reads CASSHSTQTQYF. CDR3 nucleotides: TGTGCCAGCAGCCACAGTACCCAGACCCAGTACTTC.

The rearrangement joins TRBV7-8 to TRBJ1-5; D unresolved. Trimming stripped 5 bases from V and 1 base from J, with 12 bases between. The CDR3 covers 15 residues. Germline CDR1 is SGHVS and CDR2 is FQNEAQ. The CDR3 is CASSLRAESNQPQHF. The CDR3 bases are TGTGCCAGCAGCCTTAGGGCAGAAAGCAATCAGCCCCAGCATTTT.

The rearrangement joins TRBV6-5 to TRBJ1-2; weak D call: TRBD1 (5 bases). Trimming took off 0 bases at V and 4 bases at J, with 12 bases between the two ends. The CDR3 is 15 amino acids. Germline V CDR1 and CDR2: MNHEY, SVGAGI. This CDR3 reads CASSYSGGSLYGYTF. Written as DNA, the CDR3 is TGTGCCAGCAGTTACTCGGGGGGGTCTCTCTATGGCTACACCTTC.

This chain connects TRBV6-6 to TRBJ1-6; D may be TRBD1 (5 bases). The germline V gene has CDR1 MNHNY and CDR2 SVGAGI (reference sequence). The length of the CDR3 is 14 residues. V lost 7 bases, J lost 7 bases, and 14 bases lay in between. The CDR3 here is CASNQGERNSPLHF. CDR3 coding DNA: TGTGCCAGCAACCAGGGTGAGAGAAATTCACCCCTCCACTTT.

The chain couples TRBV28 to TRBJ1-1; possible D gene TRBD1, 6 bases. This CDR3 has 13 residues. CDR1 MDHEN and CDR2 SYDVKM come from the germline V gene. Trimming stripped 3 bases from V and 6 bases from J, with 11 bases between. CDR3 DNA sequence: TGTGCCAGCAGTTTCAGGGGAGTGGCTGAAGCTTTCTTT. This codes for CASSFRGVAEAFF. Complete variable domain (other parts from reference TRBV28 and TRBJ1-1): DVKVTQSSRYLVKRTGEKVFLECVQDMDHENMFWYRQDPGLGLRLIYFSYDVKMKEKGDIPEGYSVSREKKERFSLILESASTNQTSMYLCASSFRGVAEAFFGQGTRLTVV.

This sequence joins TRBV5-3 and TRBJ1-2; 7 bases map to TRBD1. TRBV5-3 belongs to the ORF category, with a function that is uncertain. V gave up 4 bases and J gave up 7 bases; unmatched junction bases: 10. CDR3 size: 14 residues. DNA of the CDR3: TGTGCCAGAAGCGCAGGGGGTCGGAATATTGGCTACACCTTC. Translation: CARSAGGRNIGYTF.

The rearrangement joins TRBV6-4 to TRBJ1-5; TRBD1 is a possible D gene (5 bases). The CDR3 extends over 14 amino acids. CDR1 MRHNA and CDR2 SNTAGT come from the germline V gene. V was cut by 4 bases and J by 7 bases, with 14 bases left in between. CDR3: CASSANRLGQPQHF. The CDR3 nucleotides read TGTGCCAGCAGTGCCAACAGGTTGGGGCAGCCCCAGCATTTT.

This chain uses TRBV4-1 with TRBJ1-1; D not resolved. Germline CDR1 MGHRA, CDR2 YSYEKL. The CDR3 is made up of 15 amino acids. Trimming shortened V by 0 bases and J by 2 bases, and 10 bases separated the two germline ends. CDR3 nucleotides: TGCGCCAGCAGCCAAGATTCAAGGGATAACACTGAAGCTTTCTTT. This translates into CASSQDSRDNTEAFF.

V gene TRBV10-3 combines with J gene TRBJ2-3, with unresolved D. This CDR3 is 15 amino acids long. V lost 0 bases, J lost 2 bases, and 9 bases lay in between. Germline CDR1 reads ENHRY; CDR2 reads SYGVKD. The CDR3: CAISESSGYTDTQYF. The DNA of the CDR3 is TGTGCCATCAGTGAGTCAAGTGGCTACACAGATACGCAGTATTTT.

The genes are TRBV7-2 and TRBJ1-5, with unresolved D. The CDR3 is 14 residues long. The ends were cut back, 4 bases at V and 2 bases at J, with 9 bases in the middle. Per germline, CDR1 SGHTA and CDR2 FQGNSA. As DNA, the CDR3 is TGTGCCAGCAGCTCCGTACTCGGCAATCAGCCCCAGCATTTT. It specifies CASSSVLGNQPQHF.

The rearrangement uses TRBV2 and TRBJ1-1; D not certain. Germline loops: CDR1 SNHLY, CDR2 FYNNEI. V gave up 4 bases and J gave up 4 bases, with 10 bases separating them. The CDR3 contains 13 residues. CDR3 protein: CASSVGQSTEAFF. DNA of the CDR3: TGTGCCAGCAGTGTCGGTCAGAGCACTGAAGCTTTCTTT.

This chain connects TRBV6-2 or TRBV6-3 to TRBJ1-2; D might be TRBD1 (5 bases). V was clipped by 6 bases and J by 8 bases, with 13 bases between them. The CDR3 extends over 12 amino acids. CDR1 and CDR2 from the germline V gene are MNHEY and SVGEGT. The CDR3 here is CASSIPPGGYTF. The CDR3 bases are TGTGCCAGCAGCATACCCCCAGGGGGCTACACCTTC.

The chain joins TRBV9 to TRBJ1-1, with 7 bases matching TRBD1. The CDR3 spans 17 residues. Germline values: CDR1 SGDLS, CDR2 YYNGEE. Trimming took 2 bases from V and 0 from J; bases not matched to a gene: 10. This chain's CDR3 is CASSVRGGDEMNTEAFF. The CDR3 DNA sequence: TGTGCCAGCAGCGTCAGGGGGGGTGATGAGATGAACACTGAAGCTTTCTTT.

The CDR3 DNA reads TGCGCCAGCAGCTTAGGACTGGCAGATCAGCCCCAGCATTTT. Translated, it gives CASSLGLADQPQHF. The rearrangement uses TRBV5-1 and TRBJ1-5, with D unclear. The CDR3 consists of 14 residues. The V gene lost 2 bases and the J gene lost 5 bases, with 11 bases spanning the gap. CDR1 SGHRS and CDR2 YFSETQ come from the germline V gene.

This clone has a single count. The J gene is TRBJ2-3, the V gene TRBV6-6; 7 positions agree with TRBD2. The CDR3 consists of 14 residues. Unmatched junction bases numbered 8, after V lost 6 bases and J lost 5 bases. Germline CDR1 reads MNHNY; CDR2 reads SVGAGI (reference sequence). In nucleotides, the CDR3 is TGTGCCAGCAGAAACCGGGACTATGGAGATACGCAGTATTTT. Translated, it gives CASRNRDYGDTQYF.

The rearrangement uses TRBV19 and TRBJ2-1, with 9 nucleotides matching TRBD1. From germline, CDR1 is LNHDA and CDR2 SQIVND (reference sequence). V was pared by 4 bases and J by 5 bases, with 6 bases of the junction left unmatched. The CDR3 has 15 residues. The CDR3 DNA reads TGTGCCAGTAGTACGACAGGGGGACACAACAATGAGCAGTTCTTC. Its translation is CASSTTGGHNNEQFF.

This sequence joins TRBV6-5 and TRBJ1-1; TRBD1 might be the D (5 bases). From germline, CDR1 is MNHEY and CDR2 SVGAGI. Between the trimmed V and J ends, which lost 0 bases and 4 bases, there was a span of 12 bases. This CDR3 has 15 residues. The CDR3 sequence is CASSYSRAMSTEAFF. CDR3 DNA: TGTGCCAGCAGTTACTCCAGGGCGATGAGCACTGAAGCTTTCTTT.

The rearrangement links TRBV29-1 to TRBJ1-1, with 7 bases aligning to TRBD1. Trimming at V came to 8 bases and at J to 0 bases, leaving 12 bases not matched to a gene. In germline, CDR1 is SQVTM, CDR2 ANQGSEA. The CDR3 runs 15 residues. The CDR3 DNA follows: TGCAGCACCCAATCGACAGGGCTCATGAACACTGAAGCTTTCTTT. It codes for CSTQSTGLMNTEAFF.